A single sample is the source of the 6 T cell receptor beta chains below, sequenced in a study of cytomegalovirus exposure and HLA in healthy donors. With 60 Vbeta and 13 Jbeta primers, the PCR was carried out. The method was immunoSEQ multiplex PCR; TCRdb's version includes in-frame clones alone and lacks a portion of them. The sample lists about 85,000 clones; 70% to 80% were seen once. The specimen sequenced was PBMCs. These receptors all stem from a woman between 50 and 59 years old in good health and CMV-seropositive.

The chain's CDR3 is CASSIGANDQYV. The CDR3 DNA reads TGTGCCAGCAGCATAGGGGCAAACGATCAGTACGTC. This chain connects TRBV6-1 to TRBJ2-7; possibly TRBD1 for D (5 bases). The CDR3 consists of 12 residues. Per germline, CDR1 MNHNS and CDR2 SASEGT.

The chain links TRBV9 to TRBJ2-3; perhaps TRBD2 as D (5 bases). This CDR3 spans 16 amino acids. V shed 0 bases and J shed 0 bases, with 11 bases lying between them. The germline V gene has CDR1 SGDLS and CDR2 YYNGEE. CDR3 DNA sequence: TGTGCCAGCAGCGTAGACGGACTGTCTAGCACAGATACGCAGTATTTT. Its translation is CASSVDGLSSTDTQYF.

A word on this clone: Germline is not matched at one junction end, which may reflect a read error. The V and J genes are TRBV14 and TRBJ1-1; TRBD1 matches 7 bases. The CDR3 covers 14 residues. The germline CDR1 and CDR2 sequences are SGHDN and FVKESK. This CDR3 reads CASSLQTGNTGAFF. DNA of the CDR3: TGTGCCAGCAGCCTTCAGACAGGGAACACTGGAGCTTTCTTT.

Of note for this clone: Other nucleotide sequences in the sample specify the same CDR3. The V call is TRBV14, the J call TRBJ2-5; the D is unclear. CDR1 SGHDN and CDR2 FVKESK come from the germline V gene. The CDR3 runs 13 residues. With 3 bases removed from V and 0 bases from J, the gap between germline ends came to 5 bases. In nucleotides, the CDR3 is TGTGCCAGCAGCCAGCAGTACCAAGAGACCCAGTACTTC. It codes for CASSQQYQETQYF.

V gene TRBV5-1 combines with J gene TRBJ1-1; D is perhaps TRBD1 (6 bases). V was pared by 1 base and J by 1 base, with 17 bases between. Germline assignment: CDR1 SGHRS and CDR2 YFSETQ. This CDR3 region has 17 residues. The CDR3 DNA follows: TGCGCCAGCAGCTTGTGGCTTCGTGGACAGAAGAACACTGAAGCTTTCTTT. Translation: CASSLWLRGQKNTEAFF.

The V call is TRBV6-6, the J call TRBJ2-2; TRBD1 might be the D (5 bases). Trimming cost V 3 bases and J 1 base, with 9 bases left between them. From germline, CDR1 is MNHNY and CDR2 SVGAGI (reference sequence). This CDR3 region has 15 residues. The CDR3 reads CASSYARENTGELFF. The DNA for the CDR3 is TGTGCCAGCAGTTATGCCAGGGAGAACACCGGGGAGCTGTTTTTT.